The sequence of this T cell receptor beta chain was determined in a study of Graves' ophthalmopathy and Graves' hyperthyroidism. Of note for this clonotype: This may be a read error, as it is one base from a much larger clone.

Germline lookup yields CDR1 MNHNS and CDR2 SASEGT. The length of the CDR3 is 14 residues. CDR3 regions of TCR beta were amplified from RNA transcripts. First-round RT-PCR used HTBI primers; second-round multiplex PCR followed. TCRdb passed the multiplex PCR reads through MiXCR, listing each CDR3 protein once. Counted here are 660,000 or so distinct CDR3 sequences, under 50% occurring once; the ten biggest clones make up roughly 3.5%. Ophthalmopathic donors had moderate-to-severe activity, CAS ≥3 and NOSPECS ≥4, with disease that had lasted under 3 months. The chain recombines TRBV6-1 with TRBJ2-7, with 9 bases lining up with TRBD1. Sequencing input: peripheral blood. This TCR derives from an adult man with Graves' ophthalmopathy. The CDR3 loop reads CASSYDRGNYERYF. CDR3 DNA sequence: TGTGCCAGCAGTTACGACAGGGGGAACTACGAGCGGTACTTC.